One sample yielded the 29 T cell receptor beta chains listed below, sequenced in a study of beta chain features in type 1 diabetes. Sequenced material consisted of expressed TCRB transcripts (all of the isolated RNA was reverse transcribed). TCRdb's table, derived via immunoSEQ multiplex PCR, lists solely in-frame clones and lacks some. This table holds some 150,000 clones, roughly a tenth found once. Material for sequencing was naive CD4+ T cells from blood. These receptors were collected from a man aged 18-30 years in good health.

This clone showed up just a few times. J is TRBJ1-1 and V is TRBV11-2, with TRBD1 matching 9 bases. V shed 8 bases and J 0 bases; nucleotides not matched to a gene: 1. CDR1 is SGHAT, CDR2 FQNNGV, per germline. The CDR3 extends over 13 amino acids. CDR3 sequence (DNA): TGTGCCAGCGGACAGGGGTTGAACACTGAAGCTTTCTTT. Amino acid sequence: CASGQGLNTEAFF.

The chain couples TRBV7-8 to TRBJ2-7; TRBD1 is a possible D gene (5 bases). Per germline, CDR1 SGHVS and CDR2 FQNEAQ. V gave up 2 bases and J gave up 3 bases, with 11 bases separating them. The CDR3 has 14 amino acids. DNA for the CDR3: TGTGCCAGCAGCTTACGTAGCAGGGACTACGAGCAGTACTTC. Encoded protein: CASSLRSRDYEQYF. The whole variable domain, filled in from reference TRBV7-8 and TRBJ2-7, reads GAGVSQSPRYKVAKRGQDVALRCDPISGHVSLFWYQQALGQGPEFLTYFQNEAQLDKSGLPSDRFFAERPEGSVSTLKIQRTQQEDSAVYLCASSLRSRDYEQYFGPGTRLTVT.

In its sample, this clone was seen a few times. The gene calls are TRBV5-4 and TRBJ2-2; TRBD1 matches 9 bases. With V trimmed by 0 bases and J by 6 bases, 6 bases remained unmatched. Germline CDR1 SGHNT, CDR2 YYREEE (reference sequence). The CDR3 runs to 16 residues. CDR3 sequence: CASSLGDRVRAGELFF. The CDR3 region has the DNA TGTGCCAGCAGCTTGGGGGACAGGGTCCGTGCCGGGGAGCTGTTTTTT.

The V call is TRBV7-9, the J call TRBJ1-5; D gene ambiguous. This CDR3 region has 14 residues. CDR1 and CDR2 from the germline V gene are SEHNR and FQNEAQ (reference sequence). V was trimmed by 3 bases and J by 4 bases, leaving 10 bases between them. The CDR3 loop reads CASSFEGGNQPQHF. CDR3 coding DNA: TGTGCCAGCAGCTTTGAGGGTGGAAATCAGCCCCAGCATTTT.

The table lists this clone with a few counts. The rearrangement uses TRBV30 and TRBJ2-2, with 11 bases identical to TRBD2. CDR1 GTSNPN and CDR2 SVGIG come from the germline V gene (reference sequence). The CDR3 extends over 15 amino acids. V lost 4 bases, J lost 2 bases, and 3 bases stayed unmatched. The CDR3 protein is CAWKLAGVNTGELFF. The CDR3 nucleotides are TGTGCCTGGAAACTAGCGGGAGTTAACACCGGGGAGCTGTTTTTT.

This clone came up a few times. The chain is built from TRBV6-5 and TRBJ2-7; D may be TRBD2 (6 bases). CDR1 and CDR2 from the germline V gene are MNHEY and SVGAGI. There are 14 residues in the CDR3. V dropped 4 bases and J dropped 0 bases, with 10 bases sitting between them. The CDR3 loop reads CASSSGTYSYEQYF. The CDR3 DNA reads as TGTGCCAGCAGTTCCGGGACTTACTCCTACGAGCAGTACTTC.

The chain employs TRBV6-6 and TRBJ2-7; perhaps TRBD1 as D (6 bases). Looked up from germline, CDR1 is MNHNY and CDR2 is SVGAGI (reference sequence). The CDR3 sequence is 15 residues long. The V and J ends lost 2 bases and 2 bases respectively, with 13 bases between them. The CDR3 DNA follows: TGTGCCAGCAGTTACGGACAGACCGGGCCCTACGAGCAGTACTTC. Its translation: CASSYGQTGPYEQYF.

A note on this clone: Additional DNA sequences in this sample encode the identical CDR3. The CDR3 coding sequence is TGTGCCAGCAGCTTAGGGCCGGCAGGTCAGCCCCAGCATTTT. This encodes CASSLGPAGQPQHF. The rearrangement uses TRBV7-2 and TRBJ1-5; the D is unclear. Trimming cost V 1 base and J 6 bases, with 10 bases left between them. The CDR3 has 14 amino acids. Germline values: CDR1 SGHTA, CDR2 FQGNSA.

The V call is TRBV28, the J call TRBJ2-3; D is possibly TRBD2 (5 bases). The CDR3 has 16 amino acids. CDR1 is MDHEN and CDR2 is SYDVKM in the germline V gene. V was clipped by 4 bases and J by 0 bases, with 14 bases between them. CDR3 sequence (DNA): TGTGCCAGCAGTTCAAGACTACCTCCAAGCACAGATACGCAGTATTTT. This sequence encodes CASSSRLPPSTDTQYF.

This clone showed up just a few times. The V gene is TRBV10-3, the J gene TRBJ2-5, with 14 bases matching TRBD2. The CDR3 length is 14 residues. From germline, CDR1 is ENHRY and CDR2 SYGVKD. With 6 bases clipped from V and 5 bases from J, the junction kept 2 bases outside the gene matches. The DNA for the CDR3 is TGTGCCATCAGCCGGACTAGCGGGGGGGAGACCCAGTACTTC. This gives the protein CAISRTSGGETQYF.

The chain carries TRBV6-1 and TRBJ2-6, with unresolved D. The CDR3 runs 15 residues. V was pared by 0 bases and J by 1 base, with 4 bases between. Germline-derived CDR1 and CDR2 are MNHNS and SASEGT. In DNA, the CDR3 is TGTGCCAGCAGTGAAGCCGGGTCTGGGGCCAACGTCCTGACTTTC. Translated, it gives CASSEAGSGANVLTF.

This clone has just a few counts. In DNA, the CDR3 is TGTGCCAGCAGCTCCACTAGCGGGGCCAACAATGAGCAGTTCTTC. This gives the protein CASSSTSGANNEQFF. This chain connects TRBV7-2 to TRBJ2-1, with 10 nucleotides matching TRBD2. V lost 4 bases to trimming and J lost 5 bases; unmatched junction nucleotides: 5. CDR3 length equals 15 residues. Germline V gene sequence: CDR1 SGHTA, CDR2 FQGNSA.

This clone was recorded at least ten times. The chain employs TRBV30 and TRBJ2-2; D gene ambiguous. The length of the CDR3 is 15 residues. The V end was cut by 0 bases, the J end by 1 base, with 9 bases between. Germline CDR1 reads GTSNPN; CDR2 reads SVGIG (reference sequence). CDR3 sequence reads: CAWSVFSQNTGELFF. The DNA of the CDR3 is TGTGCCTGGAGTGTATTCTCACAGAACACCGGGGAGCTGTTTTTT.

The chain employs TRBV6-5 and TRBJ1-4; D unresolved. CDR3 length equals 13 residues. V was pared by 6 bases and J by 4 bases, with 9 bases between. CDR1 and CDR2 (germline): MNHEY, SVGAGI. DNA of the CDR3: TGTGCCAGCAGCTGGACTCTTAATGAAAAACTGTTTTTT. Its translation: CASSWTLNEKLFF.

The chain has TRBV30 and TRBJ2-7, with 7 nucleotides matching TRBD2. With 2 bases clipped from V and 0 bases from J, the junction kept 13 bases outside the gene matches. Germline V CDR1 and CDR2: GTSNPN, SVGIG (reference sequence). This CDR3 comprises 17 residues. The CDR3 spells CAWSPGPGGAPSYEQYF. The CDR3 nucleotides are TGTGCCTGGAGTCCCGGCCCGGGGGGAGCGCCCTCCTACGAGCAGTACTTC.

The chain combines TRBV7-2 with TRBJ2-3, with D uncertain. CDR1 and CDR2 (germline): SGHTA, FQGNSA. The V gene lost 5 bases and the J gene lost 2 bases, with 11 bases spanning the gap. The CDR3 length is 14 residues. The CDR3: CASSRGLFTDTQYF. Here the CDR3 DNA reads TGTGCCAGCAGCCGAGGCCTGTTCACAGATACGCAGTATTTT.

The J gene is TRBJ1-2, the V gene TRBV25-1, with D possibly being TRBD1 (6 bases). This CDR3 region has 13 residues. CDR1 and CDR2 (germline): MGHDK, SYGVNS. V dropped 4 bases and J dropped 5 bases, with 11 bases sitting between them. The chain's CDR3 is CASSVGTSYGYTF. DNA for the CDR3: TGTGCCAGCAGTGTTGGGACATCTTATGGCTACACCTTC.

The sample holds a few counts of this clone. The rearrangement links TRBV19 to TRBJ2-7; TRBD1 matches 7 bases. Germline CDR1 and CDR2: LNHDA and SQIVND (reference sequence). This CDR3 has 13 residues. V lost 4 bases and J lost 4; bases outside the gene matches: 4. CDR3 amino acids: CASSTGQLYEQYF. The CDR3 DNA follows: TGTGCCAGTAGTACGGGACAGTTATACGAGCAGTACTTC.

In DNA, the CDR3 is TGTGCCAGCAGCCAAGAGATCACCCAGAGGACTAGCGGCTACGAGCAGTACTTC. Its protein product is CASSQEITQRTSGYEQYF. This sequence joins TRBV5-4 and TRBJ2-7; 10 bases line up with TRBD2. Losses at the gene ends were 4 bases for V and 3 bases for J; bases not matched to a gene: 16. The CDR3 is 18 residues long. Germline V gives CDR1 SGHNT, CDR2 YYREEE (reference sequence). Variable domain in full (rest from reference TRBV5-4 and TRBJ2-7): ETGVTQSPTHLIKTRGQQVTLRCSSQSGHNTVSWYQQALGQGPQFIFQYYREEENGRGNFPPRFSGLQFPNYSSELNVNALELDDSALYLCASSQEITQRTSGYEQYFGPGTRLTVT.

This clone occurred a few times. The chain recombines TRBV7-7 with TRBJ2-1; TRBD1 matches 7 bases. The CDR3 consists of 15 residues. CDR1 SSHAT and CDR2 FNYEAQ come from the germline V gene (reference sequence). Trimming took 5 bases from V and 0 from J; bases not matched to a gene: 4. The CDR3 loop is CASSPGQNSYNEQFF. The CDR3 DNA is TGTGCCAGCAGCCCGGGACAGAACTCCTACAATGAGCAGTTCTTC.

This clone was found many times. The chain links TRBV5-1 to TRBJ2-5; 11 bases are a match to TRBD2. The CDR3 is 16 amino acids. With 4 bases clipped from V and 2 bases from J, the junction kept 7 bases outside the gene matches. The germline V gene encodes CDR1 SGHRS and CDR2 YFSETQ. DNA of the CDR3: TGCGCCAGCAGCGGAACGCTAGCGGGGGGACAAGAGACCCAGTACTTC. Its protein product is CASSGTLAGGQETQYF.

This clone was counted between two and nine times. The chain carries TRBV11-1 and TRBJ1-2; 7 bases fit TRBD1. There are 14 residues in the CDR3. The germline gives CDR1 SGHAT, CDR2 FQDESV (reference sequence). After removal of 5 bases from V and 4 bases from J, the junction contained 7 bases not matched to a gene. This chain's CDR3 is CASSTRQGSYGYTF. CDR3 DNA sequence: TGTGCCAGCAGCACGAGACAGGGCTCCTATGGCTACACCTTC.

V and J are TRBV28 and TRBJ2-1, with D tentatively TRBD1 (5 bases). The germline gives CDR1 MDHEN, CDR2 SYDVKM. With 8 bases removed from V and 0 bases from J, the gap between germline ends came to 20 bases. This CDR3 contains 17 residues. The CDR3 DNA sequence: TGTGCCAGCTTCCGGCCCCAGGGTGCTAGCTCCTACAATGAGCAGTTCTTC. As protein: CASFRPQGASSYNEQFF. The full variable domain, with the rest looked up from reference TRBV28 and TRBJ2-1, is DVKVTQSSRYLVKRTGEKVFLECVQDMDHENMFWYRQDPGLGLRLIYFSYDVKMKEKGDIPEGYSVSREKKERFSLILESASTNQTSMYLCASFRPQGASSYNEQFFGPGTRLTVL.

V is TRBV27 and J is TRBJ2-1; D perhaps matches TRBD2 (7 bases). Germline CDR1 is MNHEY and CDR2 is SMNVEV (reference sequence). Between the trimmed V and J ends, which lost 4 bases and 8 bases, there was a span of 27 bases. The CDR3 spans 18 residues. The CDR3 reads CASSSYSAGAQIGDEQFF. CDR3 bases: TGTGCCAGCAGTTCCTACTCGGCGGGGGCCCAGATCGGGGATGAGCAGTTCTTC.

The CDR3 here is CASSIYRVGTQYF. The CDR3 nucleotides read TGCGCCAGCAGCATTTACAGGGTTGGTACGCAGTATTTT. The chain uses TRBV5-1 and TRBJ2-3; tentatively, D is TRBD1 (6 bases). Germline assignment: CDR1 SGHRS and CDR2 YFSETQ. This CDR3 comprises 13 residues. Deletions cut 4 bases from V and 8 bases from J, with 14 bases between.

In this sample, this clone turned up a few times. V is TRBV5-8 and J is TRBJ2-7; 8 nucleotides match TRBD1. The CDR3 runs 14 residues. CDR1 and CDR2 (germline): SGHTS, YDEGEE. The trim removed 2 bases at V and 2 bases at J, leaving 3 bases unmatched. The CDR3 DNA reads TGTGCCAGCAGCTTTCCGGACAGGGCCTACGAGCAGTACTTC. Protein: CASSFPDRAYEQYF.

This chain joins TRBV7-6 and TRBJ1-4; no clear D. CDR3 length equals 13 residues. Germline V CDR1 and CDR2: SGHVS, FNYEAQ. V was pared by 6 bases and J by 6 bases, with 11 bases between. Written as DNA, the CDR3 is TGTGCCAGCAGTTCCAGACTGGATGAAAAACTGTTTTTT. As protein: CASSSRLDEKLFF.

This chain joins TRBV6-6 and TRBJ1-5, with D perhaps matching TRBD1 (5 bases). The germline CDR1 and CDR2 sequences are MNHNY and SVGAGI (reference sequence). This CDR3 contains 13 residues. Trimming left V 8 bases short and J 3 bases short, with 11 bases between. The CDR3 region is CASRGSPNQPQHF. For the CDR3, the DNA is TGTGCCAGCCGGGGGTCGCCCAATCAGCCCCAGCATTTT.

The chain carries TRBV10-2 and TRBJ1-6; 11 bases agree with TRBD1. Unmatched junction bases numbered 8, after V lost 6 bases and J lost 10 bases. Germline CDR1 reads WSHSY; CDR2 reads SAAADI. The CDR3 sequence is 15 residues long. Here the CDR3 reads CASRTGTGGRSPLHF. The DNA for the CDR3 is TGCGCCAGCAGGACGGGGACAGGGGGACGATCACCCCTCCACTTT.